Each of the 23 T cell receptor beta chains below was sequenced from the same sample in a study of blood T cells in healthy people across ages. A second about 6 to 11 cycle PCR used barcoded and J-beta primers. TCRdb passed the 5' RACE reads through MiXCR, listing each CDR3 protein once. This sample yields hundreds of thousands of distinct CDR3 sequences, of which approximately 50% are seen a single time; 30% to 40% belongs to the top ten. Sequencing input: blood. These TCRs come from a man in his sixties in good health.

This clonotype showed up just a few times. This chain joins TRBV6-5 and TRBJ2-1; the D call may be TRBD1 or TRBD2 (6 bases each). V lost 0 bases, J lost 6 bases, and 12 bases lay in between. The CDR3 totals 15 residues. Germline CDR1 MNHEY, CDR2 SVGAGI. CDR3 nucleotides: TGTGCCAGCAGTTACTCCGGGGGACAAACCAATGAGCAGTTCTTC. Protein sequence: CASSYSGGQTNEQFF.

The chain couples TRBV11-2 to TRBJ2-1; D possibly corresponds to TRBD1 (6 bases). Trimming removed 4 bases at V and 3 bases at J, with 13 bases between. This CDR3 comprises 15 residues. Germline V lookup: CDR1 SGHAT, CDR2 FQNNGV. This CDR3 is CASSWGGGGYNEQFF. As DNA, the CDR3 is TGTGCCAGCAGCTGGGGTGGGGGCGGCTACAATGAGCAGTTCTTC.

This clonotype was counted a few times. The CDR3 coding sequence is TGCGCCAGCAGCCGACGCGGGGGAAGCTCCTACAATGAGCAGTTCTTC. Its protein is CASSRRGGSSYNEQFF. The chain employs TRBV5-1 and TRBJ2-1; 7 bases align to TRBD2. Germline loops: CDR1 SGHRS, CDR2 YFSETQ. The length of the CDR3 is 16 residues. V shed 4 bases and J 0 bases; nucleotides not matched to a gene: 7.

This clonotype was detected a few times. The chain is built from TRBV10-3 and TRBJ1-5; D is unresolved. CDR1 and CDR2 (germline): ENHRY, SYGVKD. Trimming took off 8 bases at V and 6 bases at J, with 11 bases between the two ends. CDR3 length: 12 residues. The CDR3 DNA follows: TGTGCCATCGCGGGCCCGGGTCAGCCCCAGCATTTT. Encoded protein: CAIAGPGQPQHF.

This clonotype was observed a few times. This chain connects TRBV25-1 to TRBJ1-2, with D uncertain. The CDR3 extends over 14 amino acids. CDR1 is MGHDK, CDR2 SYGVNS, per germline. V lost 2 bases to trimming and J lost 1 base, with 8 bases between them. The CDR3 is CASSEAGDNYGYTF. The CDR3 nucleotides are TGTGCCAGCAGTGAAGCCGGCGATAACTATGGCTACACCTTC.

This clonotype was counted only a few times. The chain uses TRBV18 and TRBJ2-5; D is perhaps TRBD1 (6 bases). Germline V gene sequence: CDR1 KGHSH, CDR2 LQKENI. Trimming removed 6 bases from V and 3 bases from J, with 14 bases in between. The CDR3 covers 14 residues. CDR3 loop: CASSDTGTKETQYF. The CDR3 DNA sequence: TGTGCCAGCTCCGATACAGGGACGAAAGAGACCCAGTACTTC.

Worth noting for this clonotype: A read error may produce the germline difference seen at one junction end. The rearrangement joins TRBV5-6 to TRBJ2-1; perhaps TRBD2 as D (5 bases). CDR3 length: 15 amino acids. Germline lookup yields CDR1 SGHDT and CDR2 YYEEEE. CDR3 protein: CASSPGESSCNEQFF. The CDR3 DNA reads as TGTGCCAGCAGCCCCGGGGAGAGCTCCTGCAATGAGCAGTTCTTC. Variable domain in full (rest from reference TRBV5-6 and TRBJ2-1): DAGVTQSPTHLIKTRGQQVTLRCSPKSGHDTVSWYQQALGQGPQFIFQYYEEEERQRGNFPDRFSGHQFPNYSSELNVNALLLGDSALYLCASSPGESSCNEQFFGPGTRLTVL.

The rearrangement links TRBV7-9 to TRBJ2-7; no definite D call. Germline V gives CDR1 SEHNR, CDR2 FQNEAQ (reference sequence). This CDR3 contains 14 residues. The V gene lost 5 bases and the J gene lost 3 bases, with 14 bases spanning the gap. CDR3 protein: CASSPEDRIYEQYF. In DNA, the CDR3 is TGTGCCAGCAGCCCTGAGGATCGGATCTACGAGCAGTACTTC.

The sample holds one count of this clonotype. The V and J genes are TRBV29-1 and TRBJ2-5; D may be TRBD1 or TRBD2 (5 bases each). The DNA end favors TRBJ2-7, so the J call may be wrong. The CDR3 runs to 12 residues. Germline values: CDR1 SQVTM, CDR2 ANQGSEA. The CDR3 nucleotides read TGCAGCGTTGTAGCCGGGGACGGCGAGCAGTACTTC. This translates into CSVVAGDGEQYF.

The chain uses TRBV14 and TRBJ2-7, with a weak D call TRBD1 (6 bases). V lost 4 bases and J lost 3, with 16 bases in between. Germline CDR1 SGHDN, CDR2 FVKESK. The CDR3 loop spans 15 amino acids. CDR3 nucleotides: TGTGCCAGCAGCCCAGCTTGGGGGCGGATCTACGAGCAGTACTTC. Protein: CASSPAWGRIYEQYF.

A few counts support this clonotype. V and J are TRBV20-1 and TRBJ2-3; D not certain. CDR3 length: 13 residues. Germline V gene sequence: CDR1 DFQATT, CDR2 SNEGSKA (reference sequence). V lost 2 bases and J lost 2, with 8 bases in between. The CDR3 is CSARWPTTDTQYF. The DNA of the CDR3 is TGCAGTGCTAGATGGCCGACCACAGATACGCAGTATTTT.

This clonotype turned up a few times. The V call is TRBV6-1, the J call TRBJ2-5; maybe TRBD1 (5 bases). V lost 0 bases and J lost 4, with 9 bases in between. This CDR3 has 14 residues. CDR1 is MNHNS, CDR2 SASEGT, per germline. CDR3 sequence reads: CASSEAAGIETQYF. CDR3 nucleotide sequence: TGTGCCAGCAGTGAAGCGGCAGGGATAGAGACCCAGTACTTC.

The V call is TRBV20-1, the J call TRBJ2-3, with 9 positions matching TRBD2. This CDR3 is built from 13 residues. CDR1 is DFQATT, CDR2 SNEGSKA, per germline (reference sequence). Trimming took 6 bases from V and 4 from J; bases not matched to a gene: 5. In DNA, the CDR3 is TGCAGTGCCCCCGGGACTAGCTCAGATACGCAGTATTTT. Translating gives CSAPGTSSDTQYF.

This clonotype was observed a few times. The rearrangement uses TRBV5-1 and TRBJ2-2, with D uncertain. CDR1 is SGHRS and CDR2 is YFSETQ in the germline V gene. The CDR3 spans 12 residues. The V end lost 5 bases, the J end lost 3 bases, and 5 bases lay between the germline ends. The CDR3 protein is CASRRDTGELFF. CDR3 bases: TGCGCCAGCAGAAGGGACACCGGGGAGCTGTTTTTT.

The DNA of the CDR3 is TGCAGTGCTAGATCGGACGCGCAATATGGGACCCAGTACTTC. Encoded protein: CSARSDAQYGTQYF. V and J are TRBV20-1 and TRBJ2-5; no definite D call. From germline, CDR1 is DFQATT and CDR2 SNEGSKA (reference sequence). The ends were cut back, 2 bases at V and 7 bases at J, with 17 bases in the middle. The CDR3 length is 14 residues.

This clonotype was detected a few times. The genes are TRBV15 and TRBJ1-4; D gene unclear. Germline V gene data show CDR1 as LNHNV and CDR2 as YYDKDF (reference sequence). The CDR3 has 16 residues. V was clipped by 5 bases and J by 4 bases, with 17 bases between them. Here the CDR3 reads CATSASRAAFNEKLFF. CDR3 DNA sequence: TGTGCCACCAGCGCCTCCCGGGCAGCCTTTAATGAAAAACTGTTTTTT. Looking up the rest from reference TRBV15 and TRBJ1-4 gives the full variable domain: DAMVIQNPRYQVTQFGKPVTLSCSQTLNHNVMYWYQQKSSQAPKLLFHYYDKDFNNEADTPDNFQSRRPNTSFCFLDIRSPGLGDTAMYLCATSASRAAFNEKLFFGSGTQLSVL.

The chain employs TRBV27 and TRBJ1-6, with a possible D match to TRBD1 (5 bases). This CDR3 has 16 amino acids. The germline CDR1 and CDR2 sequences are MNHEY and SMNVEV (reference sequence). V lost 5 bases and J 4 bases, leaving 15 bases between the germline ends. The DNA of the CDR3 is TGTGCCAGCAGTCGCCACGGGGGAACTTATAATTCACCCCTCCACTTT. This encodes CASSRHGGTYNSPLHF.

CDR3 DNA sequence: TGTGCCAGCAGTTTACACGGGGGGGCAGTCAATGAGCAGTTCTTC. The encoded protein is CASSLHGGAVNEQFF. V is TRBV12-3 or TRBV12-4 and J is TRBJ2-1; TRBD2 agrees at 8 bases. The CDR3 is 15 residues long. V was clipped by 2 bases and J by 6 bases; unmatched bases: 6.

This chain links TRBV5-1 with TRBJ2-5; 7 bases agree with TRBD2. This CDR3 region has 14 residues. The ends lost 4 bases at V and 4 bases at J; junction bases unmatched: 7. CDR1 and CDR2 (germline): SGHRS, YFSETQ. Here the CDR3 reads CASSTASGAETQYF. In DNA, the CDR3 is TGCGCCAGCAGCACGGCTAGCGGTGCAGAGACCCAGTACTTC. The full variable domain, rest sourced from reference TRBV5-1 and TRBJ2-5, is KAGVTQTPRYLIKTRGQQVTLSCSPISGHRSVSWYQQTPGQGLQFLFEYFSETQRNKGNFPGRFSGRQFSNSRSEMNVSTLELGDSALYLCASSTASGAETQYFGPGTRLLVL.

The chain joins TRBV5-1 to TRBJ1-2, with D possibly being TRBD1 (6 bases). The CDR3 loop spans 14 amino acids. Looked up from germline, CDR1 is SGHRS and CDR2 is YFSETQ. Trimming stripped 4 bases from V and 6 bases from J, with 16 bases between. The DNA of the CDR3 is TGCGCCAGCAGCCGGTTAGCAGGGGTCGATGGCTACACCTTC. Protein sequence: CASSRLAGVDGYTF.

The rearrangement links TRBV5-1 to TRBJ2-7; possibly TRBD1 or TRBD2 for D (5 bases each). There are 14 residues in the CDR3. Trimming pared 4 bases from V and 2 bases from J, leaving 13 bases between. Per the germline V gene, CDR1 is SGHRS and CDR2 is YFSETQ. This CDR3 reads CASSPGPRTYEQYF. The CDR3 DNA follows: TGCGCCAGCAGCCCGGGACCCAGGACCTACGAGCAGTACTTC.

This rearrangement joins TRBV20-1 to TRBJ2-1, with 7 nucleotides matching TRBD2. CDR3 length equals 14 residues. Losses at the gene ends were 6 bases for V and 0 bases for J; bases not matched to a gene: 5. Germline lookup yields CDR1 DFQATT and CDR2 SNEGSKA (reference sequence). CDR3: CSAQRTSSYNEQFF. The CDR3 coding sequence is TGCAGTGCCCAAAGGACTAGCTCCTACAATGAGCAGTTCTTC.

This clonotype was detected only a few times. The chain employs TRBV4-1 and TRBJ2-5; tentative D call: TRBD2 (6 bases). This CDR3 contains 16 residues. The germline gives CDR1 MGHRA, CDR2 YSYEKL. V gave up 1 base and J gave up 4 bases, with 16 bases separating them. The CDR3 here is CASSQAPPSVGETQYF. As DNA, the CDR3 is TGCGCCAGCAGCCAAGCCCCCCCTAGCGTAGGAGAGACCCAGTACTTC.